A selection of T cell receptor beta chains follows, all from one sample in a study of CD8 T cells in Susac syndrome. Via MiXCR, TCRdb re-called the immunoSEQ multiplex PCR reads, giving one row per CDR3 protein. The table lists about 130,000 distinct CDR3 sequences, about 95% of them singletons. Input material: CD4+ T cells from PBMCs. The receptor source for this set is a human donor in good health. Each CDR3 is given with its conserved first and last residue. D genes are given only for firm matches. The size entry is marked missing in some rows and otherwise reads once, few, many or a size class.

v_call,j_call,clone_size,d_call,cdr3_nt,cdr3_aa
TRBV28,TRBJ2-7,-,-,TGTGCCAGCAGTTTGACAGCGAGGTACGAGCAGTACTTC,CASSLTARYEQYF
TRBV4-2,TRBJ1-1,-,-,TGTGCCAGCAGCCAAGAAACTGAAGCTTTCTTT,CASSQETEAFF
TRBV14,TRBJ1-3,once,-,TGTGCCAGCGGTTTGCTTGGAAACACCATATATTTT,CASGLLGNTIYF
TRBV7-2,TRBJ2-3,-,-,TGTGCCAGCACCCAAACAGATACGCAGTATTTT,CASTQTDTQYF
TRBV5-1,TRBJ1-3,-,-,TGCGCCAGCAGCTTAGGGTTCGGGGGTGGAGGAAACACCATATATTTT,CASSLGFGGGGNTIYF
TRBV4-1,TRBJ2-5,-,-,TGCGCCAGCAGCCAAGGGGCCAGTTCATCGGGGACCCAGTACTTC,CASSQGASSSGTQYF
TRBV3-1,TRBJ1-5,-,-,TGTGCCAGCAGCCAAGGTGTTGGTAGCTCGCATCAGCCCCAGCATTTT,CASSQGVGSSHQPQHF
TRBV29-1,TRBJ2-2,-,TRBD2,TGCAGCGGATCAAATAGCGGGAGGGCCGACGGGGAGCTGTTTTTT,CSGSNSGRADGELFF
TRBV3-1,TRBJ1-1,-,-,TGTGCCAGCAGCCACCGAGCAGGGAAGGGCACTGAAGCTTTCTTT,CASSHRAGKGTEAFF
TRBV6-5,TRBJ2-5,-,-,TGTGCCAGCAGTCCGACAGGCTCCCGACAAGAGACCCAGTACTTC,CASSPTGSRQETQYF
TRBV29-1,TRBJ1-1,-,-,TGCAGCGCCCGACGGGGCCCCTCTGAAGCTTTCTTT,CSARRGPSEAFF
TRBV7-9,TRBJ1-2,once,-,TGTGCCAGCAGCTTTGAAGGTTTCTATGGCTACACCTTC,CASSFEGFYGYTF
TRBV12-3/TRBV12-4,TRBJ2-5,-,TRBD2,TGTGCCAGCAGCCCCGGGACTAGCGGGGAGACCCAGTACTTC,CASSPGTSGETQYF
TRBV7-9,TRBJ2-6,-,-,TGTGCCAGCAGCTTGGAGGCCAACGTCCTGACTTTC,CASSLEANVLTF
TRBV7-2,TRBJ2-7,once,TRBD1,TGTGCCAGCAGGATGACAGGGGCCTACGAGCAGTACTTC,CASRMTGAYEQYF
TRBV28,TRBJ2-3,-,TRBD2,TGTGCCAGCCGAGAGGCTAGCGGGACGACAGATACGCAGTATTTT,CASREASGTTDTQYF
TRBV28,TRBJ2-3,-,-,TGTGCCAGCAGTTGGAGGGAGATTCGCACAGATACGCAGTATTTT,CASSWREIRTDTQYF
TRBV28,TRBJ1-2,-,-,TGTGCCAGCAGTACAGACTATGGCTACACCTTC,CASSTDYGYTF
TRBV7-2,TRBJ2-5,-,-,TGTGCCAGCAGCCAGAGGGACTCACAAGAGACCCAGTACTTC,CASSQRDSQETQYF
TRBV2,TRBJ2-7,-,TRBD2,TGTGCCAGCAGTGACAGACTAGCGGACGAGCAGTACTTC,CASSDRLADEQYF
TRBV19,TRBJ1-4,-,-,TGTGCCAGTCGTGTCCGGGGAAGCGAAAAACTGTTTTTT,CASRVRGSEKLFF
TRBV4-1,TRBJ2-7,-,-,TGCGCCAGCAGCCAAGATAGGGGGTTCTACGAGCAGTACTTC,CASSQDRGFYEQYF
TRBV18,TRBJ2-1,once,-,TGTGCCAGCTCACCAGGGCGTCAGGGAACCTACAATGAGCAGTTCTTC,CASSPGRQGTYNEQFF
TRBV2,TRBJ2-6,-,-,TGTGCCAGCAGTGGTCAGGCTGGGGCCAACGTCCTGACTTTC,CASSGQAGANVLTF
TRBV7-9,TRBJ2-7,-,-,TGTGCCAGCAGCTTAGGTGCCAGCTACGAGCAGTACTTC,CASSLGASYEQYF
TRBV5-6,TRBJ2-4,-,TRBD2,TGTGCCAGCAGCCCGAGGACTAGCACAAACATTCAGTACTTC,CASSPRTSTNIQYF
TRBV2,TRBJ2-2,-,-,TGTGCCAGCAGGGCACTAGCTGTGTACACCGGGGAGCTGTTTTTT,CASRALAVYTGELFF